Shown below are 29 T cell receptor beta chains from a single sample sequenced in a study of blood T cell repertoires in COVID-19. The repertoire was sequenced with immunoSEQ multiplex PCR; TCRdb's copy has only in-frame clones and lacks some. The table lists a few hundred thousand clones, around four fifths of them singletons, with approximately 4.1% in the top ten. What was sequenced was peripheral blood. The receptor source for this set is a woman in her 50s with active or convalescent COVID-19.

The chain combines TRBV2 with TRBJ2-7; TRBD1 agrees at 9 bases. J was trimmed by 4 bases and V by 8 bases; bases with no gene match: 3. The V gene's germline CDR1 is SNHLY and CDR2 FYNNEI. The CDR3 extends over 12 amino acids. DNA of the CDR3: TGTGCCAGCGGGGACAGGGAGTACGAGCAGTACTTC. This encodes CASGDREYEQYF.

In its sample, this clone was seen a few times. J is TRBJ1-6 and V is TRBV4-2; D is undetermined. In germline, CDR1 is LGHNA, CDR2 YNFKEQ. CDR3 length: 14 amino acids. V was pared by 3 bases and J by 10 bases, with 13 bases between. CDR3 in amino acids: CASSQAGLRSPLHF. The DNA of the CDR3 is TGTGCCAGCAGCCAGGCGGGTCTTCGGTCACCCCTCCACTTT.

This sequence joins TRBV11-2 and TRBJ2-3, with TRBD2 identical over 11 bases. CDR3 size: 16 residues. Germline CDR1 SGHAT, CDR2 FQNNGV. The V and J ends lost 1 base and 4 bases, in that order; junction bases with no gene match: 4. This CDR3 reads CASSLGLAGNADTQYF. The CDR3 coding sequence is TGTGCCAGCAGCTTAGGACTAGCGGGGAATGCAGATACGCAGTATTTT.

The chain joins TRBV27 to TRBJ1-1; possible D gene TRBD1, 5 bases. There are 14 residues in the CDR3. Germline CDR1 reads MNHEY; CDR2 reads SMNVEV (reference sequence). V was shortened by 8 bases and J by 1 base, with 14 bases between the two germline ends. CDR3 sequence: CASSWQGKNTEAFF. The CDR3, as DNA: TGTGCCAGCTCCTGGCAGGGAAAGAACACTGAAGCTTTCTTT.

This clone was recorded only once. The chain carries TRBV27 and TRBJ1-5; 7 bases agree with TRBD1. The CDR3 runs to 15 residues. V was pared by 5 bases and J by 5 bases, with 9 bases of the junction left unmatched. Per the germline V gene, CDR1 is MNHEY and CDR2 is SMNVEV (reference sequence). The CDR3 DNA is TGTGCCAGCAGTCCAGGGGGGAGAGGAGATCAGCCCCAGCATTTT. This sequence encodes CASSPGGRGDQPQHF.

The chain links TRBV11-2 to TRBJ1-1, with TRBD1 matching over 7 bases. The V gene end was trimmed by 3 bases and the J gene end by 6 bases; junction bases not matched to a gene: 7. Germline loops: CDR1 SGHAT, CDR2 FQNNGV. This CDR3 has 14 amino acids. The CDR3 is CASSLAGQFAEAFF. CDR3 sequence (DNA): TGTGCCAGCAGCTTGGCGGGACAGTTCGCTGAAGCTTTCTTT.

The chain joins TRBV19 to TRBJ2-1; D uncertain. The V end was cut by 5 bases, the J end by 4 bases, with 15 bases between. Germline lookup yields CDR1 LNHDA and CDR2 SQIVND (reference sequence). The CDR3 length is 15 residues. The CDR3 loop is CASSLLVGKYNEQFF. CDR3 DNA: TGTGCCAGTAGTCTTCTAGTCGGAAAATACAATGAGCAGTTCTTC.

The rearrangement links TRBV27 to TRBJ2-2, with D possibly TRBD2 on 6 matching bases. The CDR3 is 14 amino acids. With 6 bases removed from V and 0 bases from J, the gap between germline ends came to 8 bases. The germline V gene encodes CDR1 MNHEY and CDR2 SMNVEV (reference sequence). The CDR3 sequence is CASRWGANTGELFF. In nucleotides, the CDR3 is TGTGCCAGCAGGTGGGGGGCGAACACCGGGGAGCTGTTTTTT.

The chain employs TRBV2 and TRBJ1-4; 7 bases line up with TRBD1. V shed 9 bases and J 8 bases; nucleotides not matched to a gene: 6. The CDR3 runs 12 residues. Germline CDR1 reads SNHLY; CDR2 reads FYNNEI. The CDR3 is CARGTAGEKLFF. CDR3 DNA: TGTGCCAGGGGGACAGCCGGGGAAAAACTGTTTTTT.

This chain uses TRBV5-4 with TRBJ2-7, with a possible D match to TRBD2 (5 bases). The CDR3 contains 14 residues. Germline V gene data show CDR1 as SGHNT and CDR2 as YYREEE (reference sequence). V lost 0 bases and J 6 bases, leaving 13 bases between the germline ends. CDR3 in amino acids: CASSLDLASSEQYF. CDR3 in DNA: TGTGCCAGCAGCTTGGATCTAGCTTCCAGCGAGCAGTACTTC. The full variable domain, in which reference TRBV5-4 and TRBJ2-7 provide the parts outside the CDR3, is ETGVTQSPTHLIKTRGQQVTLRCSSQSGHNTVSWYQQALGQGPQFIFQYYREEENGRGNFPPRFSGLQFPNYSSELNVNALELDDSALYLCASSLDLASSEQYFGPGTRLTVT.

This clone has more than one count but fewer than ten. The CDR3 region has the DNA TGTGCCAGCTCACTACAGGTCATGAACACTGAAGCTTTCTTT. This encodes CASSLQVMNTEAFF. The chain combines TRBV18 with TRBJ1-1; D possibly corresponds to TRBD1 (5 bases). In germline, CDR1 is KGHSH, CDR2 LQKENI. V lost 4 bases, J lost 0 bases, and 9 bases lay in between. The length of the CDR3 is 14 residues.

CDR3 coding DNA: TGTGCCAGTAGTCATAGGACTAATGAGCAGTTCTTC. Amino acids: CASSHRTNEQFF. The V gene is TRBV19, the J gene TRBJ2-1; the D gene is possibly TRBD2 (5 bases). V was pared by 5 bases and J by 7 bases, with 9 bases between. The CDR3 is made up of 12 amino acids. The germline gives CDR1 LNHDA, CDR2 SQIVND (reference sequence).

The gene calls are TRBV29-1 and TRBJ1-2; D is ambiguous. The germline gives CDR1 SQVTM, CDR2 ANQGSEA. This CDR3 region has 16 residues. The ends were cut back, 0 bases at V and 4 bases at J, with 18 bases in the middle. The CDR3 sequence is CSVEDSRAILGYGYTF. For the CDR3, the DNA is TGCAGCGTTGAAGATTCAAGAGCGATTTTAGGCTATGGCTACACCTTC.

The rearrangement joins TRBV3-1 (or the pseudogene TRBV3-2) to TRBJ2-5; 12 bases are a match to TRBD2. There are 18 residues in the CDR3. Germline-derived CDR1 and CDR2 are LGHDT and YNNKEL (reference sequence). The ends lost 2 bases at V and 3 bases at J; junction bases unmatched: 10. Written as DNA, the CDR3 is TGTGCCAGCAGCCAATCCGAGTTACTAGCGGGAGGTAAAGAGACCCAGTACTTC. This gives the protein CASSQSELLAGGKETQYF.

The rearrangement links TRBV7-3 to TRBJ2-2; D is undetermined. The CDR3 is 14 amino acids. V was pared by 4 bases and J by 2 bases, with 8 bases between. Germline V gene data show CDR1 as SGHTA and CDR2 as FQGTGA. This CDR3 reads CASSSRTNTGELFF. DNA of the CDR3: TGTGCCAGCAGCTCGCGCACTAACACCGGGGAGCTGTTTTTT.

The V call is TRBV7-2, the J call TRBJ2-1, with D maybe TRBD1 (6 bases). Trimming shortened V by 1 base and J by 15 bases, and 13 bases separated the two germline ends. The CDR3 is 12 residues long. Germline V gene data show CDR1 as SGHTA and CDR2 as FQGNSA. The CDR3 is CASSLVSGVAFF. The CDR3 nucleotides are TGTGCCAGCAGCTTAGTTTCAGGGGTCGCGTTCTTC.

The rearrangement links TRBV28 to TRBJ1-4; no definite D call. The CDR3 consists of 16 residues. Trimming cost V 5 bases and J 6 bases, with 19 bases left between them. The V gene's germline CDR1 is MDHEN and CDR2 SYDVKM. The CDR3 DNA follows: TGTGCCAGCAGTCCGCCGATCTGGGGAGGAGATGAAAAACTGTTTTTT. Its translation: CASSPPIWGGDEKLFF. Combining the CDR3 with reference TRBV28 and TRBJ1-4 gives the whole variable domain DVKVTQSSRYLVKRTGEKVFLECVQDMDHENMFWYRQDPGLGLRLIYFSYDVKMKEKGDIPEGYSVSREKKERFSLILESASTNQTSMYLCASSPPIWGGDEKLFFGSGTQLSVL.

This clone was recorded once. CDR3 sequence reads: CASSSHRGLGEKLFF. The DNA for the CDR3 is TGTGCCAGCAGCTCCCACAGGGGGCTCGGGGAAAAACTGTTTTTT. This chain joins TRBV7-9 and TRBJ1-4; TRBD1 agrees at 9 bases. CDR1 SEHNR and CDR2 FQNEAQ come from the germline V gene (reference sequence). Germline trimming cut 4 bases from V and 8 bases from J; bases unmatched to any gene: 8. The CDR3 is 15 amino acids.

The chain combines TRBV29-1 with TRBJ2-7; 8 bases fit TRBD1. V shed 4 bases, J shed 5 bases, and the junction held 10 bases outside the gene matches. The germline gives CDR1 SQVTM, CDR2 ANQGSEA. This CDR3 has 14 amino acids. The CDR3 here is CSVVFFQGAHEQYF. The CDR3 region has the DNA TGCAGCGTTGTGTTTTTCCAGGGGGCCCACGAGCAGTACTTC.

This chain uses TRBV6-5 with TRBJ1-4; possibly TRBD1 for D (5 bases). V dropped 5 bases and J dropped 8 bases, with 12 bases sitting between them. The CDR3 is 13 residues long. CDR1 and CDR2 (germline): MNHEY, SVGAGI. CDR3 sequence (DNA): TGTGCCAGCAGTCCGGACCGGGGGGAAAAACTGTTTTTT. Translating it yields CASSPDRGEKLFF.

The chain links TRBV2 to TRBJ2-1, with TRBD1 matching over 8 bases. V gave up 7 bases and J gave up 5 bases; unmatched junction bases: 7. CDR3 length: 14 amino acids. Germline loops: CDR1 SNHLY, CDR2 FYNNEI. CDR3 residues: CASTRDRGDNEQFF. The CDR3 coding sequence is TGTGCCAGCACCCGAGACAGGGGAGACAATGAGCAGTTCTTC.

The chain uses TRBV4-1 and TRBJ1-4; tentatively, D is TRBD1 (6 bases). V lost 4 bases, J lost 7 bases, and 10 bases lay in between. Germline CDR1 MGHRA, CDR2 YSYEKL. This CDR3 contains 13 residues. The CDR3 protein is CASSRTAFEKLFF. The CDR3 region has the DNA TGCGCCAGCAGCCGGACAGCCTTTGAAAAACTGTTTTTT.

This chain connects TRBV5-1 to TRBJ2-1; no definite D call. The V end lost 3 bases, the J end lost 4 bases, and 8 bases lay between the germline ends. CDR1 and CDR2 (germline): SGHRS, YFSETQ. This CDR3 contains 13 residues. The DNA of the CDR3 is TGCGCCAGCAGCTCCTACGGGTACAATGAGCAGTTCTTC. Its protein is CASSSYGYNEQFF.

This clone has a handful of counts. The chain is built from TRBV4-2 and TRBJ2-2; perhaps TRBD2 as D (5 bases). Germline V lookup: CDR1 LGHNA, CDR2 YNFKEQ. Deletions cut 1 base from V and 5 bases from J, with 11 bases between. The CDR3 contains 15 residues. The CDR3 is CASSQGGSGTGELFF. CDR3 nucleotides: TGTGCCAGCAGCCAAGGAGGGAGTGGGACCGGGGAGCTGTTTTTT.

The rearrangement joins TRBV19 to TRBJ1-2; TRBD1 matches at 9 bases. V lost 1 base, J lost 6 bases, and 3 bases stayed unmatched. CDR1 is LNHDA, CDR2 SQIVND, per germline (reference sequence). The length of the CDR3 is 14 residues. In DNA form, the CDR3 reads TGTGCCAGTAGTATAGGTCGGACAGGGGATGGCTACACCTTC. Protein: CASSIGRTGDGYTF.

The chain joins TRBV27 to TRBJ2-1; D is perhaps TRBD1 (6 bases). CDR3 length: 14 residues. Deletions cut 0 bases from V and 10 bases from J, with 13 bases between. CDR1 and CDR2 (germline): MNHEY, SMNVEV (reference sequence). CDR3 residues: CASSLSPGDIEQFF. The DNA of the CDR3 is TGTGCCAGCAGTTTATCTCCAGGGGACATAGAGCAGTTCTTC.

The chain joins TRBV4-1 to TRBJ2-1; 11 bases agree with TRBD2. The germline V gene encodes CDR1 MGHRA and CDR2 YSYEKL. V lost 0 bases and J lost 7; bases outside the gene matches: 8. This CDR3 contains 17 residues. In DNA form, the CDR3 reads TGCGCCAGCAGCCAAGATCGCGGACTAGCGGGCAAAAATGAGCAGTTCTTC. This translates into CASSQDRGLAGKNEQFF.

V and J are TRBV28 and TRBJ2-5, with a possible D match to TRBD2 (7 bases). The V end was cut by 4 bases, the J end by 4 bases, with 19 bases between. The CDR3 sequence is 16 residues long. In germline, CDR1 is MDHEN, CDR2 SYDVKM. The CDR3 loop is CASSSPARRGGETQYF. The CDR3 nucleotides are TGTGCCAGCAGTTCCCCAGCTAGGAGGGGGGGAGAGACCCAGTACTTC.

The V gene is TRBV7-8, the J gene TRBJ2-3; TRBD2 aligns across 10 bases. Germline V CDR1 and CDR2: SGHVS, FQNEAQ. V lost 5 bases, J lost 2 bases, and 7 bases stayed unmatched. This CDR3 has 16 amino acids. The CDR3 loop is CASSPRTSGPTDTQYF. The CDR3 DNA follows: TGTGCCAGCAGCCCCCGGACTAGCGGACCCACAGATACGCAGTATTTT. The whole variable domain, filled in from reference TRBV7-8 and TRBJ2-3, reads GAGVSQSPRYKVAKRGQDVALRCDPISGHVSLFWYQQALGQGPEFLTYFQNEAQLDKSGLPSDRFFAERPEGSVSTLKIQRTQQEDSAVYLCASSPRTSGPTDTQYFGPGTRLTVL.